Below, 18 T cell receptor delta chains from the same sample are listed, as sequenced in a study of gamma-delta T cells after stem cell transplantation. TCRdb reanalysed the RT-PCR reads with CATT. The sample lists some 2,500 delta-chain clones, approximately 22% seen once, with around 30% in the top ten. Sequenced material: gamma-delta T cells. These receptors were obtained from a human donor. It is not recorded whose cells these are; they may come from a transplant donor.

This clone was counted only a few times. The V call is TRDV1, the J call TRDJ1; 11 bases are a match to TRDD3. CDR3 length: 19 amino acids. The V gene's germline CDR1 is TSWWSYY and CDR2 QGS. The trim removed 6 bases at V and 1 base at J, leaving 16 bases unmatched. The CDR3 reads CALGSPPVLGDSPTDKLIF. Here the CDR3 DNA reads TGTGCTCTTGGTTCCCCACCTGTACTGGGGGATAGCCCCACCGATAAACTCATCTTT.

In the case of this clone: A single base separates this from a much larger clone, so it may be a read error. Different DNA sequences within this sample yield the same CDR3. The CDR3 region has the DNA TGTGCCTGTGACACCGTCAGGAGGACTGGGGGCCTGCCCGATAAACTCATCTTT. Encoded protein: CACDTVRRTGGLPDKLIF. V usage is TRDV2 and J usage is TRDJ1; TRDD3 aligns across 8 bases. The ends lost 0 bases at V and 3 bases at J; junction bases unmatched: 14. Germline assignment: CDR1 GEAIGNYY and CDR2 EKD. This CDR3 is built from 18 residues.

To note about this clone: It may be a read error: a sequence one base away is much more abundant. Other DNA sequences from this sample encode an identical CDR3 as well. The chain links TRDV1 to TRDJ2, with D perhaps TRDD3 (6 bases). CDR3 length: 18 amino acids. CDR1 and CDR2 from the germline V gene are TSWWSYY and QGS. The germline V and J ends were trimmed by 3 bases and 4 bases, with 21 bases remaining between them. The CDR3 region has the DNA TGTGCTCTTGGGGAGCGATATGCGCGGGGATTTAAGACAGCACAACTCTTCTTT. The encoded protein is CALGERYARGFKTAQLFF.

This clone was counted only a few times. Additional DNA sequences in this sample encode the identical CDR3. The J gene is TRDJ1, the V gene TRDV3, with D possibly matching TRDD3 (5 bases). Germline lookup yields CDR1 TVYSNPD and CDR2 GDNSRS (reference sequence). The V end was cut by 4 bases, the J end by 1 base, with 28 bases between. The CDR3 contains 18 residues. The CDR3 loop is CAYPGRHKLWGTTDKLIF. For the CDR3, the DNA is TGTGCCTACCCAGGTCGACATAAGTTGTGGGGAACCACCGATAAACTCATCTTT.

Sample share makes this clone medium-sized. The chain has TRDV1 and TRDJ1, with 9 bases that match TRDD3. V was clipped by 0 bases and J by 3 bases; unmatched bases: 8. This CDR3 has 17 residues. Germline V lookup: CDR1 TSWWSYY, CDR2 QGS. The CDR3 nucleotides read TGTGCTCTTGGGGAACTCGGGGATACGGGTTGGCCCGATAAACTCATCTTT. Protein product: CALGELGDTGWPDKLIF.

In this sample, this clone turned up a few times. The V gene is TRDV1, the J gene TRDJ1; a weak D match, TRDD2 (9 bases). Trimming left V 5 bases short and J 1 base short, with 32 bases between. This CDR3 region has 21 residues. The germline CDR1 and CDR2 sequences are TSWWSYY and QGS. The CDR3 reads CALGPPHLPSYVGIRTDKLIF. The CDR3 DNA reads as TGTGCTCTTGGGCCTCCACACCTTCCTTCCTACGTCGGGATACGCACCGATAAACTCATCTTT.

Sample share makes this clone medium-sized. The chain recombines TRDV1 with TRDJ1; possible D gene TRDD2, 9 bases. Trimming removed 3 bases from V and 3 bases from J, with 32 bases in between. The length of the CDR3 is 21 residues. The germline V gene encodes CDR1 TSWWSYY and CDR2 QGS. For the CDR3, the DNA is TGTGCTCTTGGGGACCTCGCCCTTCCTACGAGGGGGATAGGTTTCGCCGATAAACTCATCTTT. It specifies CALGDLALPTRGIGFADKLIF.

This clone was counted between two and nine times. Since a far larger clone is one base different, this is likely a read error. The gene calls are TRDV2 and TRDJ1; 7 positions match TRDD3. The CDR3 has 18 amino acids. V was clipped by 0 bases and J by 1 base; unmatched bases: 13. Germline V lookup: CDR1 GEAIGNYY, CDR2 EKD. In DNA, the CDR3 is TGTGCCTGTGACACCCTTTTGGTTACTGGGGACCTCACCGATAAACTCATCTTT. Protein sequence: CACDTLLVTGDLTDKLIF.

A word on this clone: One junction end disagrees with the germline gene, perhaps due to a read error. The J gene is TRDJ1, the V gene TRDV1; tentatively, D is TRDD3 (5 bases). Germline loops: CDR1 TSWWSYY, CDR2 QGS. The CDR3 sequence is 18 residues long. As DNA, the CDR3 is TGCGCTCTTGGGGAACGTAGGCTACCGGGGACAAACGGGGTTAAACCCATCTTT. Translated, it gives CALGERRLPGTNGVKPIF.

Of note for this clone: A far larger clone differs by one base, so this is likely a read error. The chain has TRDV1 and TRDJ1, with D possibly TRDD2 on 9 matching bases. The CDR3 is made up of 24 amino acids. V lost 1 base, J lost 2 bases, and 38 bases lay in between. Germline CDR1 TSWWSYY, CDR2 QGS. For the CDR3, the DNA is TGTGCTCTTGGGGAACGAGCCCTTCCTACGCATACTGAGGGATACGGATTAGGGACCGATAAACTCATCTTT. Amino acids: CALGERALPTHTEGYGLGTDKLIF.

This clone occurred a few times. The V call is TRDV1, the J call TRDJ1, with TRDD3 matching 12 bases. With 0 bases clipped from V and 8 bases from J, the junction kept 22 bases outside the gene matches. The CDR3 contains 21 residues. The germline gives CDR1 TSWWSYY, CDR2 QGS. CDR3 protein: CALGELSSPRTGLGDTYKLIF. CDR3 coding DNA: TGTGCTCTTGGGGAACTTTCTTCGCCCCGGACGGGACTGGGGGATACTTACAAACTCATCTTT.

The sample holds a few counts of this clone. The chain is built from TRDV1 and TRDJ1; the match to TRDD3 covers 7 bases. The CDR3 has 16 residues. Germline CDR1 is TSWWSYY and CDR2 is QGS. J lost 0 bases, V lost 3 bases, and 7 bases had no gene match. The CDR3: CALGDGPGDHTDKLIF. The CDR3 DNA is TGTGCTCTTGGGGATGGCCCGGGGGATCACACCGATAAACTCATCTTT.

The genes are TRDV1 and TRDJ1; 12 positions agree with TRDD3. The CDR3 sequence is 22 residues long. V lost 2 bases to trimming and J lost 3 bases; unmatched junction nucleotides: 22. In germline, CDR1 is TSWWSYY, CDR2 QGS. This CDR3 is CALGEGGSRIPDWGIQADKLIF. The CDR3 DNA reads TGTGCTCTTGGGGAAGGGGGAAGCCGAATTCCAGACTGGGGGATACAGGCCGATAAACTCATCTTT.

About this clone: A single base is all that separates this from a far larger clone, so a read error is likely. The CDR3 DNA reads TGTGCCTGTGACCTAAGAAGACTGGGGGATACGGACACCGGTAAACTCATCTTT. As protein: CACDLRRLGDTDTGKLIF. J is TRDJ1 and V is TRDV2; 13 bases map to TRDD3. The CDR3 covers 18 residues. Germline V lookup: CDR1 GEAIGNYY, CDR2 EKD.

With respect to this clone: A read error may account for a junction end that differs from germline. The rearrangement links TRDV1 to TRDJ1, with TRDD3 identical over 7 bases. Germline CDR1 and CDR2: TSWWSYY and QGS. The CDR3 totals 18 residues. CDR3 sequence: CALEELTALGGTRDKLIF. The CDR3, as DNA: TGTGCTCTTGAGGAACTCACGGCCCTGGGGGGGACCCGCGATAAACTCATCTTT.

This clone is judged medium-sized. This rearrangement joins TRDV2 to TRDJ1; possibly TRDD3 for D (5 bases). The V end lost 5 bases, the J end lost 0 bases, and 15 bases lay between the germline ends. In germline, CDR1 is GEAIGNYY, CDR2 EKD. CDR3 length equals 15 residues. CDR3 bases: TGTGCCTGTGCTCCTTTGAGGGGGTACACCGATAAACTCATCTTT. Its protein product is CACAPLRGYTDKLIF.

This clone has a handful of counts. TCRdb lists the protein of a much larger clone for this DNA, which differs at residue 13, so this is likely a read error; the protein given here is translated from the DNA itself. The CDR3 sequence is CALGDRVTGGHSRDTRQMFF. The CDR3 bases are TGTGCTCTTGGGGACCGCGTTACTGGGGGACACTCCCGGGACACCCGACAGATGTTTTTC. This chain joins TRDV1 and TRDJ3; TRDD3 matches at 9 bases. The V gene's germline CDR1 is TSWWSYY and CDR2 QGS. The length of the CDR3 is 20 residues.

Concerning this clone: This likely reflects a read error, since a far larger clone is one base away. The J gene is TRDJ1, the V gene TRDV2, with TRDD3 matching over 9 bases. The CDR3 covers 18 residues. Germline CDR1 reads GEAIGNYY; CDR2 reads EKD. The chain's CDR3 is CACDTPWGIQSYTNKLIF. DNA of the CDR3: TGTGCCTGTGACACGCCCTGGGGGATCCAATCGTACACCAATAAACTCATCTTT.